This T cell receptor beta chain was found in a study of vaccination and CD4 T cells after COVID-19. Findings and caveats of the study: Within the convalescent patients, a median about 86% of the SARS-CoV-2-reactive clones were ones that appeared only post-vaccination.

The study sequenced cultured CD4+ T cell DNA using the Oncomine TCR Beta short-read assay. The genomic DNA was obtained from cultured CD4+ T cells by extraction with the QIAamp micro DNA kit. TCRdb passed the PCR reads through MiXCR, listing each CDR3 protein once. The repertoire holds tens of thousands of distinct CDR3 sequences, 32% seen once, with roughly an eighth in the top ten. Germline V lookup: CDR1 SSHAT, CDR2 FNYEAQ (reference sequence). The CDR3 runs to 17 residues. Comment on this clonotype: Its antigen is still unknown. One end of the junction fails to match germline, which may point to a read error.

The time point was: late sampling 161 to 241 days after vaccination in three convalescent patients. Documented treatment: roughly nine-day PBMC culture with coronavirus spike peptide pools or control peptides (ViraFEST assay). Per-well cultures of some 2 million PBMCs received around 9.9 IU/ml IL-2 and around 10 ug/ml peptide pools. Having spent around 9 days in culture, CD4+ T cells were then isolated by negative selection. The material was CD4+ T cells from blood, cultured in vitro, obtained about 7 months after SARS-CoV-2 vaccination. The gene calls are TRBV7-7 and TRBJ2-5; 11 nucleotides match TRBD2. The clonotype was recovered from a human donor who had recovered from COVID-19. This CDR3 is CASSLAYSGGAGETQYF. The CDR3 nucleotides are TGTGCTAGCAGCTTAGCGTATAGCGGGGGGGCCGGAGAGACCCAGTACTTC.